The 32 T cell receptor beta chains reported below all come from one sample, sequenced in a study of memory CD4+ T cells and cytomegalovirus serostatus (dated by TCRdb to about 2019). Library generation was performed with the immunoSEQ multiplex PCR assay. TCRdb stores this immuneACCESS table with in-frame sequences only. Part of the clones is absent; in the studies checked, under half of the shortfall reflects unresolved V genes, and no reason is known for the rest. The sample has more than 50,000 clones on record, around 82% of them singletons. The ten largest clones represent about 0.8% of the sample. Single viable CD3+CD4+CD8-CD45RO+ cells were sorted as memory CD4+ T cells on a FACSAria II. Sequenced: memory CD4+ T cells from blood. Receptors were obtained from an adult in good health and CMV-seronegative.

This clone was seen more than once but under ten times. The rearrangement uses TRBV4-1 and TRBJ1-1; weak D call: TRBD1 (5 bases). The CDR3 is 15 amino acids. Per germline, CDR1 MGHRA and CDR2 YSYEKL. With 3 bases removed from V and 1 base from J, the gap between germline ends came to 12 bases. The CDR3 protein is CASSHEQGGNTEAFF. The CDR3 nucleotides are TGCGCCAGCAGCCATGAGCAGGGCGGGAACACTGAAGCTTTCTTT.

The chain employs TRBV5-1 and TRBJ2-1; no clear D gene. The CDR3 is 13 residues long. The germline V and J ends were trimmed by 7 bases and 4 bases, with 12 bases remaining between them. Per the germline V gene, CDR1 is SGHRS and CDR2 is YFSETQ. The CDR3 is CASRRVEYNEQFF. CDR3 coding DNA: TGCGCCAGCCGCCGGGTTGAATACAATGAGCAGTTCTTC.

This chain connects TRBV27 to TRBJ1-6, with D perhaps TRBD1 (6 bases). Germline values: CDR1 MNHEY, CDR2 SMNVEV (reference sequence). CDR3 length: 13 residues. Trimming left V 8 bases short and J 8 bases short, with 13 bases between. The CDR3 region is CASGRGSHSPLHF. The DNA for the CDR3 is TGTGCCAGCGGCAGGGGTAGCCATTCACCCCTCCACTTT.

V and J are TRBV9 and TRBJ1-3; TRBD1 is a possible D gene (6 bases). The CDR3 is made up of 14 amino acids. The V end was cut by 4 bases, the J end by 2 bases, with 10 bases between. Germline V CDR1 and CDR2: SGDLS, YYNGEE. CDR3 bases: TGTGCCAGCAGCCCGGACAGCGCTGGAAACACCATATATTTT. Translated: CASSPDSAGNTIYF.

The chain has TRBV19 and TRBJ2-1; 10 positions match TRBD1. The CDR3 totals 15 residues. V gave up 3 bases and J gave up 5 bases; unmatched junction bases: 4. CDR1 is LNHDA, CDR2 SQIVND, per germline (reference sequence). CDR3 loop: CASSMYGTGDNEQFF. CDR3 nucleotides: TGTGCCAGTAGTATGTACGGGACAGGGGACAATGAGCAGTTCTTC. Full variable domain (outside the CDR3, taken from reference TRBV19 and TRBJ2-1): DGGITQSPKYLFRKEGQNVTLSCEQNLNHDAMYWYRQDPGQGLRLIYYSQIVNDFQKGDIAEGYSVSREKKESFPLTVTSAQKNPTAFYLCASSMYGTGDNEQFFGPGTRLTVL.

This chain joins TRBV6-5 and TRBJ1-4; D is perhaps TRBD1 (5 bases). Germline-derived CDR1 and CDR2 are MNHEY and SVGAGI. This CDR3 spans 15 amino acids. The V gene lost 7 bases and the J gene lost 7 bases, with 19 bases spanning the gap. CDR3 region: CASKGGMAGSEKLFF. Written as DNA, the CDR3 is TGTGCCAGCAAAGGAGGGATGGCAGGGAGTGAAAAACTGTTTTTT.

This chain uses TRBV7-9 with TRBJ2-5, with 7 positions matching TRBD2. This CDR3 region has 15 residues. CDR1 is SEHNR and CDR2 is FQNEAQ in the germline V gene (reference sequence). V was clipped by 1 base and J by 5 bases; unmatched bases: 7. The CDR3 spells CASSLELTSWETQYF. DNA for the CDR3: TGTGCCAGCAGCTTAGAACTGACTAGCTGGGAGACCCAGTACTTC.

V gene TRBV5-1 combines with J gene TRBJ1-1; tentative D call: TRBD1 (6 bases). The germline V gene has CDR1 SGHRS and CDR2 YFSETQ. This CDR3 is 17 amino acids long. Trimming removed 0 bases at V and 0 bases at J, with 15 bases between. The CDR3 region is CASSLEPQGLMNTEAFF. CDR3 DNA: TGCGCCAGCAGCTTGGAACCACAGGGATTGATGAACACTGAAGCTTTCTTT.

This sequence joins TRBV5-6 and TRBJ1-1; TRBD1 agrees at 8 bases. CDR1 is SGHDT and CDR2 is YYEEEE in the germline V gene. Unmatched junction bases numbered 9, after V lost 5 bases and J lost 0 bases. The CDR3 totals 16 residues. This CDR3 is CASRRQGLGMNTEAFF. For the CDR3, the DNA is TGTGCCAGCAGACGACAGGGGTTGGGAATGAACACTGAAGCTTTCTTT.

The chain couples TRBV6-5 to TRBJ1-4; D remains ambiguous. The CDR3 consists of 14 residues. The V end lost 9 bases, the J end lost 4 bases, and 15 bases lay between the germline ends. Germline CDR1 and CDR2: MNHEY and SVGAGI. DNA of the CDR3: TGTGCCAGTTCCCTCGGGCCGAGTAATGAAAAACTGTTTTTT. Its translation is CASSLGPSNEKLFF.

V usage is TRBV9 and J usage is TRBJ1-2, with TRBD1 identical over 7 bases. CDR3 size: 14 residues. V lost 5 bases and J lost 2; bases outside the gene matches: 6. Looked up from germline, CDR1 is SGDLS and CDR2 is YYNGEE. CDR3 in amino acids: CASSRTGDNYGYTF. The CDR3 DNA reads as TGTGCCAGCAGTCGAACAGGGGACAACTATGGCTACACCTTC.

This rearrangement joins TRBV7-2 to TRBJ2-7; tentatively, D is TRBD1 or TRBD2 (5 bases each). Per the germline V gene, CDR1 is SGHTA and CDR2 is FQGNSA. With 5 bases removed from V and 2 bases from J, the gap between germline ends came to 16 bases. The CDR3 contains 15 residues. CDR3 loop: CASSPDTTGPYEQYF. The CDR3, as DNA: TGTGCCAGCAGCCCAGATACTACGGGGCCCTACGAGCAGTACTTC.

The chain employs TRBV6-1 and TRBJ1-4; D is unclear. Trimming took 7 bases from V and 8 from J, leaving 14 bases between them. This CDR3 region has 13 residues. Germline V gives CDR1 MNHNS, CDR2 SASEGT. Here the CDR3 reads CASTEPTGEKLFF. In nucleotides, the CDR3 is TGTGCCAGCACGGAACCTACCGGGGAAAAACTGTTTTTT.

The chain carries TRBV2 and TRBJ2-5, with 8 positions matching TRBD2. The CDR3 extends over 14 amino acids. Germline V gene lookup returns CDR1 SNHLY and CDR2 FYNNEI. J lost 2 bases, V lost 3 bases, and 2 bases had no gene match. CDR3 region: CASSDTSGQETQYF. DNA for the CDR3: TGTGCCAGCAGTGACACTAGCGGACAAGAGACCCAGTACTTC. Looking up the rest from reference TRBV2 and TRBJ2-5 gives the full variable domain: EPEVTQTPSHQVTQMGQEVILRCVPISNHLYFYWYRQILGQKVEFLVSFYNNEISEKSEIFDDQFSVERPDGSNFTLKIRSTKLEDSAMYFCASSDTSGQETQYFGPGTRLLVL.

The chain carries TRBV11-1 and TRBJ2-5; no definite D call. This CDR3 is built from 15 residues. Germline V gene data show CDR1 as SGHAT and CDR2 as FQDESV (reference sequence). V dropped 2 bases and J dropped 1 base, with 11 bases sitting between them. Here the CDR3 DNA reads TGTGCCAGCAGCTTAATTCTCGCAGCCCAAGAGACCCAGTACTTC. It is translated as CASSLILAAQETQYF.

V and J are TRBV7-9 and TRBJ2-7, with 7 nucleotides matching TRBD2. CDR3 length equals 14 residues. Looked up from germline, CDR1 is SEHNR and CDR2 is FQNEAQ (reference sequence). The trim removed 5 bases at V and 5 bases at J, leaving 9 bases unmatched. As DNA, the CDR3 is TGTGCCAGCAGCACTGGGGGGGGGTTAAACGAGCAGTACTTC. Its translation is CASSTGGGLNEQYF.

The chain uses TRBV7-9 and TRBJ1-3, with D unclear. Germline CDR1 reads SEHNR; CDR2 reads FQNEAQ (reference sequence). The CDR3 consists of 15 residues. Trimming took 5 bases from V and 0 from J, leaving 11 bases between them. The CDR3 DNA is TGTGCCAGCAGCGACTTCAGGAGCTCTGGAAACACCATATATTTT. Translating gives CASSDFRSSGNTIYF.

The chain uses TRBV4-3 and TRBJ2-1; 8 nucleotides line up with TRBD1. V dropped 1 base and J dropped 10; count of bases not matched to a gene: 15. This CDR3 has 17 amino acids. The germline gives CDR1 LGHNA, CDR2 YSLEER. As DNA, the CDR3 is TGCGCCAGCAGCCAAGCCGTTCCCCAGGGGGCTGCGAGCGAGCAGTTCTTC. This translates into CASSQAVPQGAASEQFF.

The chain uses TRBV6-4 and TRBJ2-5; TRBD2 matches at 12 bases. The CDR3 is 19 amino acids. Per germline, CDR1 MRHNA and CDR2 SNTAGT. The V gene end was trimmed by 0 bases and the J gene end by 2 bases; junction bases not matched to a gene: 10. CDR3 loop: CASSDSSASGGAPQETQYF. The CDR3 bases are TGTGCCAGCAGTGACTCCTCGGCTAGCGGGGGGGCACCTCAAGAGACCCAGTACTTC.

Only a few counts were recorded for this clone. V gene TRBV6-5 combines with J gene TRBJ2-3; TRBD2 is a possible D gene (6 bases). Trimming shortened V by 0 bases and J by 2 bases, and 12 bases separated the two germline ends. CDR3 length equals 16 residues. Germline V gene lookup returns CDR1 MNHEY and CDR2 SVGAGI. CDR3 nucleotide sequence: TGTGCCAGCAGTTACTCGTTCGGGAGACTCACAGATACGCAGTATTTT. Protein: CASSYSFGRLTDTQYF.

This sequence joins TRBV5-4 and TRBJ1-6; D is possibly TRBD1 (5 bases). Trimming took 0 bases from V and 6 from J, leaving 16 bases between them. The CDR3 spans 17 residues. Germline values: CDR1 SGHNT, CDR2 YYREEE (reference sequence). DNA of the CDR3: TGTGCCAGCAGCTTGGATGGGCCGGGGGACGGTAATTCACCCCTCCACTTT. Its protein is CASSLDGPGDGNSPLHF.

This chain joins TRBV14 and TRBJ2-2; 11 bases align to TRBD1. From germline, CDR1 is SGHDN and CDR2 FVKESK. Unmatched junction bases numbered 1, after V lost 4 bases and J lost 0 bases. This CDR3 spans 16 amino acids. CDR3 protein: CASSRGQGANTGELFF. The DNA for the CDR3 is TGTGCCAGCAGCCGGGGACAGGGGGCGAACACCGGGGAGCTGTTTTTT.

The rearrangement joins TRBV9 to TRBJ2-3; D is uncertain. The V gene lost 7 bases and the J gene lost 0 bases, with 12 bases spanning the gap. The CDR3 totals 14 residues. Germline CDR1 reads SGDLS; CDR2 reads YYNGEE. CDR3 residues: CASADGPSTDTQYF. Here the CDR3 DNA reads TGTGCCAGCGCCGACGGACCGAGCACAGATACGCAGTATTTT.

The chain uses TRBV27 and TRBJ2-3; no definite D call. The CDR3 length is 16 residues. The V and J ends lost 6 bases and 0 bases respectively, with 16 bases between them. Per germline, CDR1 MNHEY and CDR2 SMNVEV (reference sequence). The CDR3 region has the DNA TGTGCCAGCAGCTCCCCCCGCTCTACTAGCACAGATACGCAGTATTTT. The encoded protein is CASSSPRSTSTDTQYF.

This chain joins TRBV30 and TRBJ2-5; D may be TRBD2 (6 bases). This CDR3 region has 15 residues. The germline V gene encodes CDR1 GTSNPN and CDR2 SVGIG (reference sequence). V lost 4 bases and J 3 bases, leaving 18 bases between the germline ends. The CDR3 here is CAWNPRVAGKETQYF. The CDR3 DNA reads as TGTGCCTGGAACCCAAGGGTTGCGGGGAAAGAGACCCAGTACTTC.

A note on this clone: The junction departs from germline at one end; a sequencing error may be responsible. This chain uses TRBV5-1 with TRBJ1-4; perhaps TRBD1 as D (5 bases). The CDR3 contains 14 residues. Germline assignment: CDR1 SGHRS and CDR2 YFSETQ. The CDR3 sequence is CASRLGPTNEKLFF. The CDR3 DNA reads TGCGCCAGCAGGTTGGGACCCACTAATGAAAAACTGTTTTTT.

This clone showed up just once. CDR3 in amino acids: CASSMKKYSRYF. In DNA form, the CDR3 reads TGTGCCAGTAGTATGAAAAAGTACAGTCGGTACTTC. This sequence joins TRBV19 and TRBJ2-7; D uncertain. Germline values: CDR1 LNHDA, CDR2 SQIVND (reference sequence). V lost 3 bases to trimming and J lost 12 bases, with 15 bases between them. This CDR3 comprises 12 residues. The full variable domain, with the rest looked up from reference TRBV19 and TRBJ2-7, is DGGITQSPKYLFRKEGQNVTLSCEQNLNHDAMYWYRQDPGQGLRLIYYSQIVNDFQKGDIAEGYSVSREKKESFPLTVTSAQKNPTAFYLCASSMKKYSRYFGPGTRLTVT.

This sequence joins TRBV28 and TRBJ1-3; the D gene is possibly TRBD1 (6 bases). Looked up from germline, CDR1 is MDHEN and CDR2 is SYDVKM. This CDR3 contains 14 residues. V was clipped by 10 bases and J by 0 bases, with 13 bases between them. The DNA of the CDR3 is TGTGCCATTGAGAGGGGGGGCTCTGGAAACACCATATATTTT. It encodes CAIERGGSGNTIYF.

The rearrangement uses TRBV2 and TRBJ2-3; tentatively, D is TRBD1 or TRBD2 (6 bases each). The CDR3 spans 19 residues. V was pared by 5 bases and J by 1 base, with 25 bases between. CDR1 and CDR2 from the germline V gene are SNHLY and FYNNEI. The CDR3, as DNA: TGTGCCAGCAGTCGTCCCAAAGGGTTCGGGGGCCTGGGCACAGATACGCAGTATTTT. Its protein is CASSRPKGFGGLGTDTQYF.

The CDR3 region is CASSTGPNYGYTF. CDR3 in DNA: TGTGCCAGCAGCACGGGACCTAACTATGGCTACACCTTC. The V call is TRBV7-2, the J call TRBJ1-2; TRBD1 might be the D (5 bases). The germline CDR1 and CDR2 sequences are SGHTA and FQGNSA. The CDR3 is made up of 13 amino acids. Trimming took off 5 bases at V and 0 bases at J, with 7 bases between the two ends.

In regard to this clone: Other DNA sequences in the sample encode the same CDR3. The CDR3 DNA is TGCAGTGCTAGAGTAGGAGAGACCCAGTACTTC. It is translated as CSARVGETQYF. V usage is TRBV20-1 and J usage is TRBJ2-5, with no clear D. CDR1 and CDR2 from the germline V gene are DFQATT and SNEGSKA (reference sequence). This CDR3 spans 11 amino acids. Trimming cost V 1 base and J 4 bases, with 4 bases left between them.

The chain joins TRBV29-1 to TRBJ2-4, with a tentative D call TRBD1 (6 bases). Germline V lookup: CDR1 SQVTM, CDR2 ANQGSEA. The CDR3 extends over 13 amino acids. Trimming stripped 4 bases from V and 0 bases from J, with 7 bases between. CDR3 DNA: TGCAGCGTTGCACAGGGAGCCAAAAACATTCAGTACTTC. Its translation: CSVAQGAKNIQYF.